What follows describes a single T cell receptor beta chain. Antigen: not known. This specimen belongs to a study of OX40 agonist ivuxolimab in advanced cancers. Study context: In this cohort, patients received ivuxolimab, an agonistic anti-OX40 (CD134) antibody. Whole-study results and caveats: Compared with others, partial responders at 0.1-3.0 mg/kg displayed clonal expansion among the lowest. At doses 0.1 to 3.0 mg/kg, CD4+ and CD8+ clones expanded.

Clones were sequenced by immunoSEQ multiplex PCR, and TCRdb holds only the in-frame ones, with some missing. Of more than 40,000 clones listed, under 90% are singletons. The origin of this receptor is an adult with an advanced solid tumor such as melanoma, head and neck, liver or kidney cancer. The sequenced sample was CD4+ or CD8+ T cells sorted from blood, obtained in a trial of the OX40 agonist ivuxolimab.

CDR3 sequence reads: CASSQVRDNEQFF. DNA for the CDR3: TGTGCCAGCAGCCAGGTGCGGGATAATGAGCAGTTCTTC. The genes are TRBV7-9 and TRBJ2-1; weak D call: TRBD2 (6 bases). The V end was cut by 5 bases, the J end by 7 bases, with 12 bases between. The CDR3 has 13 amino acids. Germline loops: CDR1 SEHNR, CDR2 FQNEAQ (reference sequence).